A selection of T cell receptor beta chains follows, all from one sample in a study of beta chain features in type 1 diabetes. The assay was immunoSEQ multiplex PCR, and TCRdb's table has in-frame clones only and misses some. The table has about 410,000 clones, around 14% seen once. The specimen sequenced was naive CD4+ T cells from blood. Receptors originate from a man younger than 45 in good health. CDR3s include the opening cysteine and the closing phenylalanine or tryptophan. Fields, in order: J gene, CDR3 length, V gene, clone size, D gene, CDR3 protein, CDR3 DNA. A D gene is named only where the DNA matches it firmly. Part of the rows lack a size; the others show once, few, many or a class for expanded clones.

>TRBJ2-3|14|TRBV19|few|NA
CASRRAVSTDTQYF
TGTGCCAGTCGACGGGCGGTTAGCACAGATACGCAGTATTTT
>TRBJ1-5|15|TRBV6-1|few|TRBD1
CASRLTGGIDQPQHF
TGTGCCAGCAGATTAACAGGGGGCATTGATCAGCCCCAGCATTTT
>TRBJ1-5|12|TRBV6-1|few|NA
CASRVWNQPQHF
TGTGCCAGCAGAGTCTGGAATCAGCCCCAGCATTTT
>TRBJ1-4|11|TRBV20-1|NA|NA
CSAFTNEKLFF
TGCAGTGCCTTCACTAATGAAAAACTGTTTTTT
>TRBJ2-5|13|TRBV2|NA|NA
CASGPHELETQYF
TGTGCCAGCGGGCCGCACGAACTGGAGACCCAGTACTTC
>TRBJ1-1|16|TRBV25-1|few|TRBD1
CASSGRQGEVNTEAFF
TGTGCCAGCAGTGGTAGACAGGGAGAAGTGAACACTGAAGCTTTCTTT
>TRBJ2-5|15|TRBV5-4|few|NA
CASSLLGAVSETQYF
TGTGCCAGCAGCTTGCTGGGGGCCGTTTCGGAGACCCAGTACTTC
>TRBJ2-2|17|TRBV30|NA|NA
CAWITAQEGPSFGELFF
TGTGCCTGGATTACAGCGCAGGAGGGCCCCTCGTTCGGGGAGCTGTTTTTT
>TRBJ2-1|15|TRBV2|NA|NA
CASSTAFWANNEQFF
TGTGCCAGCAGTACGGCCTTTTGGGCTAACAATGAGCAGTTCTTC
>TRBJ2-2|16|TRBV9|NA|NA
CASSVATSAGTGELFF
TGTGCCAGCAGCGTAGCTACGAGTGCCGGAACCGGGGAGCTGTTTTTT
>TRBJ2-6|15|TRBV14|many|NA
CASSQGVQALDVLTF
TGTGCCAGCAGCCAAGGGGTGCAGGCGCTAGACGTCCTGACTTTC
>TRBJ2-5|14|TRBV5-1|NA|NA
CASSLRSGRETQYF
TGCGCCAGCAGTTTAAGGAGCGGGCGAGAGACCCAGTACTTC
>TRBJ2-3|14|TRBV30|few|NA
CASQLAASTDTQYF
TGTGCCAGCCAATTAGCGGCTAGCACAGATACGCAGTATTTT
>TRBJ1-6|12|TRBV25-1|NA|NA
CASSEGNSPLHF
TGTGCCAGCAGTGAAGGAAATTCACCCCTCCACTTT
>TRBJ2-1|16|TRBV4-1|few|TRBD1
CASSQGQGPTYNEQFF
TGCGCCAGCAGCCAGGGACAGGGGCCAACCTACAATGAGCAGTTCTTC
>TRBJ2-7|15|TRBV12-2|NA|NA
CASRPLYKGTYEQYF
TGTGCAAGTCGCCCCCTGTACAAGGGCACCTACGAGCAGTACTTC
>TRBJ1-4|14|TRBV11-1|NA|NA
CASSALGHSEKLFF
TGTGCCAGCAGCGCACTCGGACACAGTGAAAAACTGTTTTTT
>TRBJ2-3|14|TRBV13|NA|NA
CASSQVGAGDTQYF
TGTGCCAGCAGCCAGGTTGGGGCCGGAGATACGCAGTATTTT
>TRBJ2-1|15|TRBV6-4|NA|TRBD2
CASSVVGGSYNEQFF
TGTGCCAGCAGTGTAGTGGGAGGGTCCTACAATGAGCAGTTCTTC
>TRBJ1-1|13|TRBV9|few|NA
CASSQGQNTEAFF
TGTGCCAGCAGCCAAGGACAAAACACTGAAGCTTTCTTT
>TRBJ2-5|13|TRBV5-1|few|NA
CASSPSVNGPQYF
TGCGCCAGCAGCCCTTCAGTTAACGGACCCCAGTACTTC
>TRBJ2-1|15|TRBV9|NA|TRBD1
CASSAGQGIHNEQFF
TGTGCCAGCAGCGCCGGACAGGGGATCCACAATGAGCAGTTCTTC
>TRBJ2-7|12|TRBV6-6|NA|NA
CASSYSTYEQYF
TGTGCCAGCAGTTACTCAACATACGAGCAGTACTTC
>TRBJ1-4|13|TRBV7-9|few|NA
CASSLGRNEKLFF
TGTGCCAGCAGCTTAGGGAGGAATGAAAAACTGTTTTTT
>TRBJ1-1|15|TRBV4-3|NA|TRBD1
CASSQEQGMNTEAFF
TGCGCCAGCAGCCAGGAACAGGGGATGAACACTGAAGCTTTCTTT
>TRBJ2-1|15|TRBV7-2|NA|TRBD2
CASSLLAGGYNEQFF
TGTGCCAGCAGCTTACTAGCGGGGGGGTACAATGAGCAGTTCTTC
>TRBJ2-3|15|TRBV18|few|TRBD1
CASSPPGTGNWAQYF
TGTGCCAGCTCACCACCGGGGACAGGGAATTGGGCGCAGTATTTT
>TRBJ2-3|11|TRBV20-1|few|NA
CSARGGDTQYF
TGCAGTGCACGGGGAGGAGATACGCAGTATTTT
>TRBJ2-4|13|TRBV9|NA|NA
CASSVGSKNIQYF
TGTGCCAGCAGCGTAGGTTCCAAAAACATTCAGTACTTC
>TRBJ2-7|14|TRBV9|few|TRBD1
CASSTGTGGYEQYF
TGTGCCAGCAGCACCGGGACAGGAGGCTACGAGCAGTACTTC
>TRBJ2-1|15|TRBV4-3|NA|TRBD2
CASSQEPSGRNEQFF
TGCGCCAGCAGCCAAGAGCCTAGCGGAAGGAATGAGCAGTTCTTC
>TRBJ2-7|14|TRBV11-2|NA|NA
CASSLAAHSYEQYF
TGTGCCAGCAGCTTAGCGGCCCACTCCTACGAGCAGTACTTC
>TRBJ1-5|15|TRBV5-6|NA|TRBD1
CASSLWDRDNQPQHF
TGTGCCAGCAGCTTGTGGGACAGAGACAATCAGCCCCAGCATTTT
>TRBJ2-3|17|TRBV4-3|NA|TRBD2
CASSQMIGGLAGDTQYF
TGCGCCAGCAGCCAGATGATTGGGGGACTAGCGGGAGATACGCAGTATTTT
>TRBJ1-3|15|TRBV7-2|once|NA
CASSLASTSGNTIYF
TGTGCCAGCAGCTTAGCTTCAACCTCTGGAAACACCATATATTTT